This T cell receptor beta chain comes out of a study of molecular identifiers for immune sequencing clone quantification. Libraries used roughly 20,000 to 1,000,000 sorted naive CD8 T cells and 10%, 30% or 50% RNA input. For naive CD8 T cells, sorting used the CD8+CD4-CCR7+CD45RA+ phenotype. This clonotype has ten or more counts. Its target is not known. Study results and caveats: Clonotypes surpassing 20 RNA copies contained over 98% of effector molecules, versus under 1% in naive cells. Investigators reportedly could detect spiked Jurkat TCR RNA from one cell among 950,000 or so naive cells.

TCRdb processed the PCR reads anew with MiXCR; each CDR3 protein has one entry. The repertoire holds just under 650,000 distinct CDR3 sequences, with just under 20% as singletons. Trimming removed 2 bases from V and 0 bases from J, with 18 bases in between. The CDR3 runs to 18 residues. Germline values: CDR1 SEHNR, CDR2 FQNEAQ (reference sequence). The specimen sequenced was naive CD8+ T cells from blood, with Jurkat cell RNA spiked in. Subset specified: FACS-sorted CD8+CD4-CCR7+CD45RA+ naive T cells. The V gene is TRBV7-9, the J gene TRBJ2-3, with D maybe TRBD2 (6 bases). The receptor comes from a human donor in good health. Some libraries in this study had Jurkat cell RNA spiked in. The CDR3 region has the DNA TGTGCCAGCAGCTTAACCAGGGTCGGGGGTACTAGCACAGATACGCAGTATTTT. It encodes CASSLTRVGGTSTDTQYF.